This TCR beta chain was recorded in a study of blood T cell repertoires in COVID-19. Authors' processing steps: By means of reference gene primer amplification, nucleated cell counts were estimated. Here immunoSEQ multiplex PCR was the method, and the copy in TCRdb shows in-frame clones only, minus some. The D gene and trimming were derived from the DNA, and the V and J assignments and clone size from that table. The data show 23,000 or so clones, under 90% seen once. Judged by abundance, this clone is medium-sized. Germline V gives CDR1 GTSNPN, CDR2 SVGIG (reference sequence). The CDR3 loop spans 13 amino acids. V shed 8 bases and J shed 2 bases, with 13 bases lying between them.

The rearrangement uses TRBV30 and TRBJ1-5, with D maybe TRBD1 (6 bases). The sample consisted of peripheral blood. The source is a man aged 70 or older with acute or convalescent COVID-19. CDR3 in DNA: TGTGCCAGGTCAGAGGGGGGCAATCAGCCCCAGCATTTT. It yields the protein CARSEGGNQPQHF.